The 3 T cell receptor beta chains listed next were all sequenced from one sample in a study of T cell changes during pregnancy in multiple sclerosis. Sequencing used immunoSEQ multiplex PCR; TCRdb keeps in-frame clones, though not all of them. The data hold around 100,000 clones, with almost 95% observed a single time. Source: peripheral blood, taken after pregnancy. These receptors came from a female donor with multiple sclerosis, enrolled in a pregnancy study.

V and J are TRBV4-1 and TRBJ2-3, with a tentative D call TRBD2 (6 bases). The CDR3 loop spans 16 amino acids. Deletions cut 0 bases from V and 4 bases from J, with 14 bases between. The germline CDR1 and CDR2 sequences are MGHRA and YSYEKL. DNA for the CDR3: TGCGCCAGCAGCCAAGATTTTGGGCGGGGCGCAGATACGCAGTATTTT. Translation gives CASSQDFGRGADTQYF.

The CDR3 here is CASSFGGQETQYF. The CDR3 region has the DNA TGTGCCAGCAGTTTCGGGGGGCAAGAGACCCAGTACTTC. The chain couples TRBV28 to TRBJ2-5; 7 nucleotides align to TRBD2. CDR1 is MDHEN and CDR2 is SYDVKM in the germline V gene. The CDR3 has 13 amino acids. Losses at the gene ends were 3 bases for V and 2 bases for J; bases not matched to a gene: 0.

The J gene is TRBJ2-6, the V gene TRBV27; 9 bases are a match to TRBD1. With V trimmed by 3 bases and J by 0 bases, 6 bases remained unmatched. CDR1 and CDR2 (germline): MNHEY, SMNVEV (reference sequence). The CDR3 covers 18 residues. The CDR3 loop is CASSLGQGSSSGANVLTF. The CDR3 DNA reads as TGTGCCAGCAGTTTGGGACAGGGATCGAGCTCTGGGGCCAACGTCCTGACTTTC.